The 20 T cell receptor beta chains given below trace back to one sample, sequenced in a study of blood T cell repertoires in COVID-19. Sequencing used immunoSEQ multiplex PCR; TCRdb keeps in-frame clones, though not all of them. The data show about 310,000 clones, 80% to 90% seen once. Sequencing used peripheral blood. Receptor source: a man aged 45-65 years with active or convalescent COVID-19.

The rearrangement uses TRBV2 and TRBJ1-1; D is undetermined. The germline gives CDR1 SNHLY, CDR2 FYNNEI. The CDR3 covers 14 residues. Trimming removed 8 bases from V and 4 bases from J, with 17 bases in between. CDR3: CASGKEGEATEAFF. The CDR3 DNA follows: TGTGCCAGCGGGAAGGAGGGAGAGGCCACTGAAGCTTTCTTT.

The chain carries TRBV5-1 and TRBJ2-2; D perhaps matches TRBD2 (6 bases). Germline loops: CDR1 SGHRS, CDR2 YFSETQ. The CDR3 length is 15 residues. Between the trimmed V and J ends, which lost 6 bases and 1 base, there was a span of 13 bases. As DNA, the CDR3 is TGCGCCAGCACCCCGGGAGCGGTGAACACCGGGGAGCTGTTTTTT. Translation gives CASTPGAVNTGELFF.

The V call is TRBV7-9, the J call TRBJ2-2; D may be TRBD1 (6 bases). The V end lost 6 bases, the J end lost 3 bases, and 17 bases lay between the germline ends. This CDR3 has 16 amino acids. Germline V gene data show CDR1 as SEHNR and CDR2 as FQNEAQ (reference sequence). CDR3 in amino acids: CASSFARGGYTGELFF. CDR3 DNA sequence: TGTGCCAGCAGTTTCGCAAGAGGGGGATACACCGGGGAGCTGTTTTTT. The entire variable domain, with the rest obtained from reference TRBV7-9 and TRBJ2-2, is as follows: DTGVSQNPRHKITKRGQNVTFRCDPISEHNRLYWYRQTLGQGPEFLTYFQNEAQLEKSRLLSDRFSAERPKGSFSTLEIQRTEQGDSAMYLCASSFARGGYTGELFFGEGSRLTVL.

This sequence joins TRBV24-1 and TRBJ2-2, with a possible D match to TRBD2 (7 bases). The germline gives CDR1 KGHDR, CDR2 SFDVKD. V lost 3 bases, J lost 1 base, and 14 bases lay in between. The CDR3 sequence is 17 residues long. The CDR3 is CATSDLYGGQNTGELFF. The DNA for the CDR3 is TGTGCCACCAGTGATCTCTACGGGGGGCAGAACACCGGGGAGCTGTTTTTT.

This clone was seen a handful of times. The chain links TRBV27 to TRBJ2-3; a weak D match, TRBD2 (5 bases). From germline, CDR1 is MNHEY and CDR2 SMNVEV (reference sequence). CDR3 length: 15 amino acids. V lost 0 bases and J 3 bases, leaving 10 bases between the germline ends. DNA for the CDR3: TGTGCCAGCAGTTTATCGGTTGGGGAGACAGATACGCAGTATTTT. Its protein product is CASSLSVGETDTQYF.

The chain carries TRBV30 and TRBJ1-1; weak D call: TRBD1 (6 bases). Germline CDR1 GTSNPN, CDR2 SVGIG (reference sequence). The CDR3 has 14 amino acids. Trimming cost V 0 bases and J 3 bases, with 11 bases left between them. The CDR3 DNA reads as TGTGCCTGGAGTGTAGCGGGGGCAGACACTGAAGCTTTCTTT. Its protein is CAWSVAGADTEAFF.

This clone has only one observation. The chain recombines TRBV6-2 or TRBV6-3 with TRBJ1-6; D unclear. Trimming pared 6 bases from V and 7 bases from J, leaving 10 bases between. The CDR3 has 13 amino acids. The V gene's germline CDR1 is MNHEY and CDR2 SVGEGT. The CDR3 DNA is TGTGCCAGCAGCCCCAACGGGAATTCACCCCTCCACTTT. As protein: CASSPNGNSPLHF.

The V and J genes are TRBV15 and TRBJ2-7, with a possible D match to TRBD2 (6 bases). V was shortened by 0 bases and J by 1 base, with 19 bases between the two germline ends. CDR1 and CDR2 from the germline V gene are LNHNV and YYDKDF (reference sequence). The CDR3 is made up of 18 amino acids. Here the CDR3 reads CATSRDGSLADPSYEQYF. In nucleotides, the CDR3 is TGTGCCACCAGCAGAGACGGATCACTAGCAGACCCTTCCTACGAGCAGTACTTC.

The V gene is TRBV18, the J gene TRBJ1-4; D uncertain. The CDR3 sequence is 13 residues long. The germline CDR1 and CDR2 sequences are KGHSH and LQKENI. V dropped 4 bases and J dropped 8 bases, with 11 bases sitting between them. The CDR3 nucleotides read TGTGCCAGCTCACTGCCGGACTTGGAAAAACTGTTTTTT. The encoded protein is CASSLPDLEKLFF.

The CDR3 loop is CASGSGLGSDTQYF. In nucleotides, the CDR3 is TGTGCTAGTGGCTCCGGACTAGGGAGTGATACGCAGTATTTT. The chain has TRBV12-5 and TRBJ2-3; TRBD2 agrees at 7 bases. Germline V gene sequence: CDR1 LGHNT, CDR2 FRNRAP. Unmatched junction bases numbered 9, after V lost 6 bases and J lost 6 bases. This CDR3 comprises 14 residues.

The chain is built from TRBV28 and TRBJ1-2; no definite D call. The length of the CDR3 is 14 residues. In germline, CDR1 is MDHEN, CDR2 SYDVKM. Deletions cut 6 bases from V and 2 bases from J, with 13 bases between. The CDR3 DNA sequence: TGTGCCAGCAGGGCCTCGGTGGGCAACTATGGCTACACCTTC. Encoded protein: CASRASVGNYGYTF.

The V call is TRBV27, the J call TRBJ2-3; TRBD2 might be the D (5 bases). The length of the CDR3 is 16 residues. V was cut by 2 bases and J by 2 bases, with 14 bases left in between. Germline-derived CDR1 and CDR2 are MNHEY and SMNVEV (reference sequence). The chain's CDR3 is CASSLRHTRSTDTQYF. CDR3 bases: TGTGCCAGCAGTTTAAGACATACTAGATCCACAGATACGCAGTATTTT.

The genes are TRBV18 and TRBJ2-2, with D unresolved. There are 15 residues in the CDR3. The germline V and J ends were trimmed by 3 bases and 3 bases, with 11 bases remaining between them. Germline CDR1 KGHSH, CDR2 LQKENI. For the CDR3, the DNA is TGTGCCAGCTCACCCCAATTAGAGGACACCGGGGAGCTGTTTTTT. The encoded protein is CASSPQLEDTGELFF. The whole variable domain, filled in from reference TRBV18 and TRBJ2-2, reads NAGVMQNPRHLVRRRGQEARLRCSPMKGHSHVYWYRQLPEEGLKFMVYLQKENIIDESGMPKERFSAEFPKEGPSILRIQQVVRGDSAAYFCASSPQLEDTGELFFGEGSRLTVL.

The J gene is TRBJ2-3, the V gene TRBV6-4; a possible D gene is TRBD2 (5 bases). The CDR3 has 14 amino acids. With 10 bases removed from V and 4 bases from J, the gap between germline ends came to 18 bases. Germline assignment: CDR1 MRHNA and CDR2 SNTAGT. CDR3 nucleotide sequence: TGTGCCACCACCGGGGTTTATTTGGCAGATACGCAGTATTTT. Amino acid sequence: CATTGVYLADTQYF.

Points on this clone: This specimen includes other DNA sequences encoding the same CDR3. This chain links TRBV5-1 with TRBJ2-5; 12 bases align to TRBD2. The V and J ends lost 4 bases and 5 bases, in that order; junction bases with no gene match: 3. Germline CDR1 and CDR2: SGHRS and YFSETQ. The CDR3 is 14 amino acids. The CDR3 reads CASSPGTSGETQYF. CDR3 nucleotides: TGCGCCAGCAGCCCAGGGACTAGCGGGGAGACCCAGTACTTC.

The chain combines TRBV25-1 with TRBJ2-5; 8 bases are a match to TRBD1. J gave up 4 bases and V 4 bases, and 11 bases lay outside the gene matches. Germline V gene data show CDR1 as MGHDK and CDR2 as SYGVNS. The CDR3 sequence is 16 residues long. The CDR3 reads CASSGGTGILGETQYF. CDR3 nucleotides: TGTGCCAGCAGTGGGGGGACAGGAATCCTAGGAGAGACCCAGTACTTC.

The chain has TRBV3-1 (or the pseudogene TRBV3-2) and TRBJ2-7; 9 bases are a match to TRBD2. CDR3 length: 14 amino acids. Trimming took 5 bases from V and 2 from J; bases not matched to a gene: 4. Germline CDR1 and CDR2: LGHDT and YNNKEL (reference sequence). CDR3 DNA: TGTGCCAGCAGCTTTAGCGGGAGCGCCTACGAGCAGTACTTC. Its translation is CASSFSGSAYEQYF.

With regard to this clone: This specimen includes other DNA sequences encoding the same CDR3. The chain recombines TRBV7-9 with TRBJ1-4; D may be TRBD1 (5 bases). The CDR3 loop spans 15 amino acids. Germline CDR1 and CDR2: SEHNR and FQNEAQ (reference sequence). V lost 0 bases to trimming and J lost 4 bases, with 9 bases between them. CDR3 sequence reads: CASSLAGRGNEKLFF. The CDR3 DNA reads as TGTGCCAGCAGCTTAGCGGGTAGGGGTAATGAAAAACTGTTTTTT.

As for this clone: The sample holds other DNA sequences that translate to the same CDR3. The chain joins TRBV28 to TRBJ1-2; D gene ambiguous. With 2 bases removed from V and 1 base from J, the gap between germline ends came to 5 bases. CDR3 size: 13 residues. The V gene's germline CDR1 is MDHEN and CDR2 SYDVKM. Here the CDR3 reads CASSLTVNYGYTF. In DNA form, the CDR3 reads TGTGCCAGCAGTTTAACAGTTAACTATGGCTACACCTTC.

The chain uses TRBV30 and TRBJ2-1; no firm D call. V shed 2 bases and J shed 4 bases, with 12 bases lying between them. Germline CDR1 GTSNPN, CDR2 SVGIG (reference sequence). This CDR3 has 14 residues. This CDR3 is CAWSFTFKYNEQFF. As DNA, the CDR3 is TGTGCCTGGAGTTTCACATTCAAATACAATGAGCAGTTCTTC.